This T cell receptor beta chain stems from a study of T cell repertoires in aging, cancer and after chemotherapy. TCR beta rearrangements were amplified from peripheral blood genomic DNA. After removal of 0 bases from V and 0 bases from J, the junction contained 3 bases not matched to a gene. The germline CDR1 and CDR2 sequences are SGHDT and YYEEEE. The CDR3 is made up of 16 amino acids. A mixed TRB-A/B primer pool amplified rearranged TRB by multiplex touch-down PCR. MiXCR was run by TCRdb on the multiplex PCR reads, yielding one entry per CDR3 protein. The table records more than 2,500 distinct CDR3 sequences, 30% to 40% of them present only once.

The rearrangement links TRBV5-6 to TRBJ1-5; TRBD1 agrees at 7 bases. The origin of this receptor is a human donor with a solid tumor. Sequencing input: blood. The CDR3 region has the DNA TGTGCCAGCAGCTTGGAAGGGGGCTATAGCAATCAGCCCCAGCATTTT. As protein: CASSLEGGYSNQPQHF.